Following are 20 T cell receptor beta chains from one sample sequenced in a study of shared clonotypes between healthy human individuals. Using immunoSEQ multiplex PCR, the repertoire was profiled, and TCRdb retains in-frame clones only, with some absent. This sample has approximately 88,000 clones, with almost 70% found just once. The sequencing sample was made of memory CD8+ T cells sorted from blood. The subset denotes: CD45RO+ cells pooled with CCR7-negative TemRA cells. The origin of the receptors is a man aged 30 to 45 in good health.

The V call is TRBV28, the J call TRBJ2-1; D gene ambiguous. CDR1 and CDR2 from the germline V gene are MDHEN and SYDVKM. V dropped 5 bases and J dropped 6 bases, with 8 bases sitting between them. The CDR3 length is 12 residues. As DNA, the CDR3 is TGTGCCAGCAGTCTTCAGCCCAATGAGCAGTTCTTC. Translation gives CASSLQPNEQFF.

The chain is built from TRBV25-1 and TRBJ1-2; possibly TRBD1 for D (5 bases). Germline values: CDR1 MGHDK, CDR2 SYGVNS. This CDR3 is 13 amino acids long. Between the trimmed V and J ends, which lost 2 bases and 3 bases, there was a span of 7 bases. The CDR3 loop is CASSEPTDYGYTF. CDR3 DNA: TGTGCCAGCAGTGAACCGACAGACTATGGCTACACCTTC.

DNA for the CDR3: TGTGCCAGCAGTACTCGCCGGGGCTACAATGAGCAGTTCTTC. Amino acids: CASSTRRGYNEQFF. The chain joins TRBV27 to TRBJ2-1; TRBD2 is a possible D gene (5 bases). This CDR3 has 14 residues. The germline V gene encodes CDR1 MNHEY and CDR2 SMNVEV (reference sequence). V was clipped by 5 bases and J by 3 bases, with 11 bases between them.

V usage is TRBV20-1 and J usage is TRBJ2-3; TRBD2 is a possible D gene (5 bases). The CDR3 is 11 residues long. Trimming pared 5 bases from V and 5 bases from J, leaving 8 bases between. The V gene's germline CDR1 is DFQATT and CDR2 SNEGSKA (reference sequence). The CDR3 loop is CSAGRGDTQYF. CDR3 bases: TGCAGTGCTGGCCGGGGAGATACGCAGTATTTT.

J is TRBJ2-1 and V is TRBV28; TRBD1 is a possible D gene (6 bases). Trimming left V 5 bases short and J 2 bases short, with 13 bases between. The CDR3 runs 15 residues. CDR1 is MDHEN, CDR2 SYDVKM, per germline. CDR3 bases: TGTGCCAGCAGTCCGATACAGGGTACCTACAATGAGCAGTTCTTC. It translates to CASSPIQGTYNEQFF.

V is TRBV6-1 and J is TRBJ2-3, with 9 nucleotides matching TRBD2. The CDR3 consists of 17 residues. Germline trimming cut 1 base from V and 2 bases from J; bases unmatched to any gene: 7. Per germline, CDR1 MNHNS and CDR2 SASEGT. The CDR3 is CASSEDLAGTTTDTQYF. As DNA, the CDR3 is TGTGCCAGCAGTGAAGACCTAGCGGGAACTACCACAGATACGCAGTATTTT.

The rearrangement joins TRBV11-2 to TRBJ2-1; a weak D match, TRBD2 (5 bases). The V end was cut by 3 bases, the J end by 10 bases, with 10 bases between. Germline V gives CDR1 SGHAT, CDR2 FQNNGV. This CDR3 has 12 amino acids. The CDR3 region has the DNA TGTGCCAGCAGCTTCACAGCTAGCGAGCAGTTCTTC. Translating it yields CASSFTASEQFF.

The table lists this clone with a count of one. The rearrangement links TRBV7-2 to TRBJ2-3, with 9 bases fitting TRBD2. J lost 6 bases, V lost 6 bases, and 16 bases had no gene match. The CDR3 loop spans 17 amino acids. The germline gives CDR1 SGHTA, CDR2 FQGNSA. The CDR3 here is CASSFSMGGRAVDTQYF. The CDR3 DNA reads TGTGCCAGCAGTTTCTCAATGGGCGGGAGGGCCGTGGATACGCAGTATTTT.

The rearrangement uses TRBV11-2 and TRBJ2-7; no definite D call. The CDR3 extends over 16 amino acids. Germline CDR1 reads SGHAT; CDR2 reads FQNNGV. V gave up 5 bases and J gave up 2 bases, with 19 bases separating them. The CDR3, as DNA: TGTGCCAGCAGCCGATTTTCGGCAAGGAATACCTACGAGCAGTACTTC. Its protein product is CASSRFSARNTYEQYF.

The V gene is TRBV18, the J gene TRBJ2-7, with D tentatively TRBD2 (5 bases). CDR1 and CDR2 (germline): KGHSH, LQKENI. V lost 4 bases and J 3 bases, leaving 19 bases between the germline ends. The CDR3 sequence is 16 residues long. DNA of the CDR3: TGTGCCAGCTCACGCCTAACTAGTACATCGAACTACGAGCAGTACTTC. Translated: CASSRLTSTSNYEQYF.

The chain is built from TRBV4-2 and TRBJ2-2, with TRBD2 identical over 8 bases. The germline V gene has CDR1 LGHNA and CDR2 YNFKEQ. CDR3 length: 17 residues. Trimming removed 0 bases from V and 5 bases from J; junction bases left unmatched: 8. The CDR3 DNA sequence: TGTGCCAGCAGCCAAGATGTAGCGGGAAGGCAGACCGGGGAGCTGTTTTTT. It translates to CASSQDVAGRQTGELFF.

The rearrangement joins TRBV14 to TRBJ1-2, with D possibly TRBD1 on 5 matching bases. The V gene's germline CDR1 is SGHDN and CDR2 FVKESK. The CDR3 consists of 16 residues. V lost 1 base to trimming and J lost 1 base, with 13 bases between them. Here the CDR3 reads CASSQGKDRLNYGYTF. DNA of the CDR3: TGTGCCAGCAGCCAAGGAAAAGACAGACTTAACTATGGCTACACCTTC.

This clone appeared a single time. CDR3 bases: TGTGCCAGCAGCTTGGGACTAGCGACCTACAATGAGCAGTTCTTC. As protein: CASSLGLATYNEQFF. The chain couples TRBV7-6 to TRBJ2-1; TRBD2 agrees at 10 bases. CDR3 length: 15 amino acids. Trimming cost V 3 bases and J 2 bases; bases outside gene matches: 1. The germline V gene encodes CDR1 SGHVS and CDR2 FNYEAQ. The full variable domain, in which reference TRBV7-6 and TRBJ2-1 provide the parts outside the CDR3, is GAGVSQSPRYKVTKRGQDVALRCDPISGHVSLYWYRQALGQGPEFLTYFNYEAQQDKSGLPNDRFSAERPEGSISTLTIQRTEQRDSAMYRCASSLGLATYNEQFFGPGTRLTVL.

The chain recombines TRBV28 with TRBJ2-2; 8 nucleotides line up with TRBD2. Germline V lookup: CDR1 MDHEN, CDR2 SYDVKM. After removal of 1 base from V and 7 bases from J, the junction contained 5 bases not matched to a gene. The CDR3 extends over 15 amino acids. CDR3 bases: TGTGCCAGCAGTTTATTTGGGACTAGTATCGGGGAGCTGTTTTTT. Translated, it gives CASSLFGTSIGELFF. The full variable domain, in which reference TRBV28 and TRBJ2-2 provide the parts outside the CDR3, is DVKVTQSSRYLVKRTGEKVFLECVQDMDHENMFWYRQDPGLGLRLIYFSYDVKMKEKGDIPEGYSVSREKKERFSLILESASTNQTSMYLCASSLFGTSIGELFFGEGSRLTVL.

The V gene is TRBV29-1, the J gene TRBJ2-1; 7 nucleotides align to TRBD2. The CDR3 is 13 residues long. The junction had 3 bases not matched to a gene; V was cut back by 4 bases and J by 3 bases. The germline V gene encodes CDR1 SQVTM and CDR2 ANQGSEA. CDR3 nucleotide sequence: TGCAGCGTTGTGCGGGAGAACTACAATGAGCAGTTCTTC. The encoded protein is CSVVRENYNEQFF.

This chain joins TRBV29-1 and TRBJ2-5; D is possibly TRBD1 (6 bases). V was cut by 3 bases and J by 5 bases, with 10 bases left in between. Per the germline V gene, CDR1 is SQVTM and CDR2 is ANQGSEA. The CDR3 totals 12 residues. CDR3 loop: CSVDRGTETQYF. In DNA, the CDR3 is TGCAGCGTTGATAGGGGGACCGAGACCCAGTACTTC.

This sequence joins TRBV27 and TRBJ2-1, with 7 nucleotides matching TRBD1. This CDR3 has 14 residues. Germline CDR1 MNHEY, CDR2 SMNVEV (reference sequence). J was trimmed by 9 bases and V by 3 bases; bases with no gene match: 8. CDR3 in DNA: TGTGCCAGCAGTTTCTTCGGAACAGGGGTTGAGCAGTTCTTC. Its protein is CASSFFGTGVEQFF.

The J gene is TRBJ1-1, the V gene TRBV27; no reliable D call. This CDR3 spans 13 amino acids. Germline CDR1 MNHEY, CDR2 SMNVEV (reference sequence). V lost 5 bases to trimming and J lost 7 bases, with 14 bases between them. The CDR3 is CASSLGPGNEAFF. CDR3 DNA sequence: TGTGCCAGCAGTCTGGGTCCCGGGAATGAAGCTTTCTTT.

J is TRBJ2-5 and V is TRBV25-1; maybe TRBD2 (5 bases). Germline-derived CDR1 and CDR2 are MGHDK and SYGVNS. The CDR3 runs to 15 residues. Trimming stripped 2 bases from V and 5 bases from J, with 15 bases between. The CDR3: CASSEAAGDRETQYF. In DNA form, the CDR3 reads TGTGCCAGCAGTGAAGCGGCCGGGGATAGGGAGACCCAGTACTTC.

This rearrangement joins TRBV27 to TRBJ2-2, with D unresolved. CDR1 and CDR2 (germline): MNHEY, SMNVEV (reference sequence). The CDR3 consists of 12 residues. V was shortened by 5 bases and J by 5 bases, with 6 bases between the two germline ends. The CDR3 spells CASSPLTGELFF. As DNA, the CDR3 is TGTGCCAGCAGTCCCCTGACCGGGGAGCTGTTTTTT.